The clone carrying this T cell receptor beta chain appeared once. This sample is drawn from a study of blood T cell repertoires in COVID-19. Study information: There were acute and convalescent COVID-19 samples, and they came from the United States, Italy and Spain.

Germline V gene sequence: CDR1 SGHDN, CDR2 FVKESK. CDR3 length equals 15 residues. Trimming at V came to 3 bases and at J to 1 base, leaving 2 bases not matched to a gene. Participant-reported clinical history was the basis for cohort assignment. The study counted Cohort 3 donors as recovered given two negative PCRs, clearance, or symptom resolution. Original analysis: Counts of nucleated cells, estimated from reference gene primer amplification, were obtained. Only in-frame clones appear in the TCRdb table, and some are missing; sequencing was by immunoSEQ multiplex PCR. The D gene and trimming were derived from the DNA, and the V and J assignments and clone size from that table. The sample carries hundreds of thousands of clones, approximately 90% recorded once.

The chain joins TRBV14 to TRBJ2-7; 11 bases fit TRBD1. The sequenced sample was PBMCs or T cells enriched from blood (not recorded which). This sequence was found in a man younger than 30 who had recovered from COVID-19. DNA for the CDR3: TGTGCCAGCAGCCAGGGACAGGGGGTTTCCTACGAGCAGTACTTC. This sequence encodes CASSQGQGVSYEQYF. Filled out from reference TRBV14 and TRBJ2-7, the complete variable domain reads EAGVTQFPSHSVIEKGQTVTLRCDPISGHDNLYWYRRVMGKEIKFLLHFVKESKQDESGMPNNRFLAERTGGTYSTLKVQPAELEDSGVYFCASSQGQGVSYEQYFGPGTRLTVT.